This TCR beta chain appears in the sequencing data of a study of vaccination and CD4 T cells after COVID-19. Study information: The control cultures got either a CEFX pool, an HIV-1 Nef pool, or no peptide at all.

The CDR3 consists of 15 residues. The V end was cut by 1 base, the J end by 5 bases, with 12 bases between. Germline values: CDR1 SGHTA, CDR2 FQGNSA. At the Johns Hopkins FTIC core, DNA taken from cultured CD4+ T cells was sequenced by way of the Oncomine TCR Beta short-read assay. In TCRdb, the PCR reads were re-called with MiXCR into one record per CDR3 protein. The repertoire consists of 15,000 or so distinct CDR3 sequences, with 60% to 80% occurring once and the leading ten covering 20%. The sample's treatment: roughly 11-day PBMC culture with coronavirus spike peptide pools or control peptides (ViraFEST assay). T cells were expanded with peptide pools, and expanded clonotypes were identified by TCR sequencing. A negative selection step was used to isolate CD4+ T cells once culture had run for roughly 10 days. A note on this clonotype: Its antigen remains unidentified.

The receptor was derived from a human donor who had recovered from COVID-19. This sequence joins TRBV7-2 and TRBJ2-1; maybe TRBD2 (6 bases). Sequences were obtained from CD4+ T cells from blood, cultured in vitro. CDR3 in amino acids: CASSLDGGVNNEQFF. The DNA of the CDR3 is TGTGCCAGCAGCTTAGACGGCGGGGTCAACAATGAGCAGTTCTTC.